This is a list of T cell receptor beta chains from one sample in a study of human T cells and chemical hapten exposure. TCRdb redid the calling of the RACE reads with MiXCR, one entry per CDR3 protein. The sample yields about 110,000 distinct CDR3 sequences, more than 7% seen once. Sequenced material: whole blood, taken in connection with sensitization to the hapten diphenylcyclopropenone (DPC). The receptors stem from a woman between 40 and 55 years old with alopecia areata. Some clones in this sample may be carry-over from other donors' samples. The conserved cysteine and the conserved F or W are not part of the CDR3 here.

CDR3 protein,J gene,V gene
ASSQDSNYGYT,TRBJ1-2,TRBV6-2/TRBV6-3
ASSYSRSRGSRNSPLH,TRBJ1-6,TRBV6-2/TRBV6-3
SADRGNTGELF,TRBJ2-2,TRBV20-1
ASSPSMTGNSGANVLT,TRBJ2-6,TRBV18
ASSLLQGNTGELF,TRBJ2-2,TRBV11-1
ASSLGQAGTNTEAF,TRBJ1-1,TRBV7-6
ASSYSGSLSYEQY,TRBJ2-7,TRBV6-2/TRBV6-3
SARIRFLPEQY,TRBJ2-7,TRBV20-1
ASSAGASYEQY,TRBJ2-7,TRBV5-1
ASSLREGYGYT,TRBJ1-2,TRBV27
ASSSSGTGGNQPQH,TRBJ1-5,TRBV7-6
ASSYRGCT,TRBJ1-2,TRBV6-6
ASSLYGQGLNEKLF,TRBJ1-4,TRBV7-2
ASSQEGGGVPF,TRBJ2-1,TRBV3-1